The 28 T cell receptor beta chains in this list originate from one sample, sequenced in a study of blood T cell repertoires in COVID-19. The repertoire was sequenced with immunoSEQ multiplex PCR; TCRdb's copy has only in-frame clones and lacks some. The sample carries around 270,000 clones, approximately 85% recorded once. The sample consisted of PBMCs or T cells enriched from blood (not recorded which). These receptors were taken from a woman in her twenties or thirties who had recovered from COVID-19.

This clone was recorded at least ten times. This chain links TRBV6-4 with TRBJ2-1; D might be TRBD2 (6 bases). Trimming left V 2 bases short and J 9 bases short, with 17 bases between. Looked up from germline, CDR1 is MRHNA and CDR2 is SNTAGT. The CDR3 contains 15 residues. In DNA form, the CDR3 reads TGTGCCAGCAGTGACGGGTCGGGGGAGGTTGGTGAGCAGTTCTTC. Protein sequence: CASSDGSGEVGEQFF.

This clone was observed once. The chain employs TRBV2 and TRBJ1-1; 7 bases are shared with TRBD1. The CDR3 runs to 13 residues. J gave up 4 bases and V 7 bases, and 6 bases lay outside the gene matches. Germline CDR1 is SNHLY and CDR2 is FYNNEI. CDR3 coding DNA: TGTGCCAGCACGGAGGGGGCCGGCACTGAAGCTTTCTTT. Protein product: CASTEGAGTEAFF.

This rearrangement joins TRBV14 to TRBJ1-1, with D perhaps matching TRBD1 (5 bases). Trimming removed 5 bases at V and 1 base at J, with 11 bases between. Germline V CDR1 and CDR2: SGHDN, FVKESK. CDR3 size: 14 residues. CDR3 region: CASSRQGGNTEAFF. CDR3 nucleotides: TGTGCCAGCAGCAGGCAGGGTGGGAACACTGAAGCTTTCTTT.

This rearrangement joins TRBV9 to TRBJ2-3; weak D call: TRBD1 (6 bases). CDR1 and CDR2 (germline): SGDLS, YYNGEE. Trimming cost V 3 bases and J 3 bases, with 14 bases left between them. CDR3 size: 15 residues. CDR3 sequence (DNA): TGTGCCAGCAGCGCAGGGGAAACCCCGACAGATACGCAGTATTTT. It codes for CASSAGETPTDTQYF.

This chain uses TRBV19 with TRBJ2-2; the match to TRBD1 covers 7 bases. This CDR3 spans 15 amino acids. V shed 6 bases and J 2 bases; nucleotides not matched to a gene: 6. Germline V gene sequence: CDR1 LNHDA, CDR2 SQIVND (reference sequence). The CDR3 DNA is TGTGCCAGTAGGCAGGGACAGATAAACACCGGGGAGCTGTTTTTT. This translates into CASRQGQINTGELFF.

The chain carries TRBV29-1 and TRBJ1-1; D may be TRBD1 (5 bases). V lost 6 bases and J 6 bases, leaving 17 bases between the germline ends. CDR3 length: 13 amino acids. Per germline, CDR1 SQVTM and CDR2 ANQGSEA. CDR3 coding DNA: TGCAGCGTAACTCAGGGCCAGGGCGCTGAAGCTTTCTTT. The encoded protein is CSVTQGQGAEAFF.

This clone appeared a single time. The chain has TRBV7-9 and TRBJ1-1; 9 bases align to TRBD1. Per germline, CDR1 SEHNR and CDR2 FQNEAQ (reference sequence). Trimming at V came to 4 bases and at J to 3 bases, leaving 6 bases not matched to a gene. The CDR3 has 15 amino acids. DNA of the CDR3: TGTGCCAGCAGCTCCAGGACAGGGGTTGACACTGAAGCTTTCTTT. The encoded protein is CASSSRTGVDTEAFF.

The chain combines TRBV6-2 or TRBV6-3 with TRBJ1-1, with 8 bases that match TRBD1. CDR1 is MNHEY and CDR2 is SVGEGT in the germline V gene. After removal of 6 bases from V and 3 bases from J, the junction contained 9 bases not matched to a gene. The length of the CDR3 is 15 residues. This CDR3 reads CASRYQNRGDTEAFF. The CDR3 coding sequence is TGTGCCAGCAGATACCAAAACAGGGGGGACACTGAAGCTTTCTTT.

The chain has TRBV27 and TRBJ2-1; TRBD2 might be the D (5 bases). CDR1 is MNHEY and CDR2 is SMNVEV in the germline V gene (reference sequence). Trimming stripped 3 bases from V and 3 bases from J, with 6 bases between. The CDR3 has 13 amino acids. The CDR3 here is CASSFRGYNEQFF. The CDR3 DNA reads TGTGCCAGCAGTTTCCGGGGCTACAATGAGCAGTTCTTC.

This sequence joins TRBV6-5 and TRBJ1-2; D is unresolved. The CDR3 is 15 residues long. Trimming left V 7 bases short and J 4 bases short, with 19 bases between. Germline V CDR1 and CDR2: MNHEY, SVGAGI. CDR3 sequence reads: CASTLGSRTTYGYTF. CDR3 in DNA: TGTGCCAGCACCCTGGGGAGTAGGACGACCTATGGCTACACCTTC.

This clone was seen only once. The gene calls are TRBV18 and TRBJ1-1; D perhaps matches TRBD1 (5 bases). Germline CDR1 and CDR2: KGHSH and LQKENI. V lost 8 bases and J 0 bases, leaving 16 bases between the germline ends. This CDR3 is 15 amino acids long. The DNA of the CDR3 is TGTGCCAGCGCACGTGACAGAACCTTGAACACTGAAGCTTTCTTT. It yields the protein CASARDRTLNTEAFF. Using reference TRBV18 and TRBJ1-1 for the parts outside the CDR3, the full variable domain is NAGVMQNPRHLVRRRGQEARLRCSPMKGHSHVYWYRQLPEEGLKFMVYLQKENIIDESGMPKERFSAEFPKEGPSILRIQQVVRGDSAAYFCASARDRTLNTEAFFGQGTRLTVV.

This clone was found once. The gene calls are TRBV2 and TRBJ2-3; TRBD2 matches 13 bases. V was clipped by 7 bases and J by 7 bases; unmatched bases: 14. Germline loops: CDR1 SNHLY, CDR2 FYNNEI. The CDR3 totals 17 residues. The chain's CDR3 is CASTYTSGRARVNTQYF. In nucleotides, the CDR3 is TGTGCCAGCACTTATACTAGCGGGAGGGCCCGGGTAAATACGCAGTATTTT.

This chain joins TRBV19 and TRBJ1-2; TRBD1 is a possible D gene (6 bases). V was trimmed by 7 bases and J by 4 bases, leaving 22 bases between them. The germline gives CDR1 LNHDA, CDR2 SQIVND (reference sequence). The CDR3 runs 16 residues. The CDR3, as DNA: TGTGCCAGTACCCCCAACGGGGGGGCGGCTATCTATGGCTACACCTTC. It codes for CASTPNGGAAIYGYTF.

The V call is TRBV10-3, the J call TRBJ1-2; D is ambiguous. This CDR3 spans 15 amino acids. CDR1 is ENHRY, CDR2 SYGVKD, per germline. The V end lost 8 bases, the J end lost 5 bases, and 21 bases lay between the germline ends. The CDR3, as DNA: TGTGCCATCCCACGGGGTTCGACACCCGCTTATGGCTACACCTTC. This encodes CAIPRGSTPAYGYTF.

V usage is TRBV4-1 and J usage is TRBJ1-4, with D maybe TRBD1 (5 bases). The CDR3 contains 16 residues. V lost 1 base to trimming and J lost 5 bases, with 14 bases between them. Germline CDR1 is MGHRA and CDR2 is YSYEKL. The CDR3: CASSQAGGDANEKLFF. The CDR3, as DNA: TGCGCCAGCAGCCAAGCCGGAGGGGATGCGAATGAAAAACTGTTTTTT.

This clone was detected once. The chain is built from TRBV9 and TRBJ2-2; tentatively, D is TRBD1 (6 bases). V lost 3 bases and J 6 bases, leaving 9 bases between the germline ends. Germline CDR1 reads SGDLS; CDR2 reads YYNGEE. The CDR3 has 13 residues. As DNA, the CDR3 is TGTGCCAGCAGCGATGGGGGCGCCGGGGAGCTGTTTTTT. This translates into CASSDGGAGELFF.

The gene calls are TRBV2 and TRBJ2-7, with TRBD2 identical over 8 bases. Germline lookup yields CDR1 SNHLY and CDR2 FYNNEI. V trimming: 3 bases; J trimming: 0 bases; junction bases outside the gene matches: 10. CDR3 size: 17 residues. The CDR3 region has the DNA TGTGCCAGCAGTGACTCCCTTACTAGCGGACTCTCCTACGAGCAGTACTTC. This gives the protein CASSDSLTSGLSYEQYF.

The chain carries TRBV2 and TRBJ1-5, with D possibly being TRBD1 (6 bases). The CDR3 totals 15 residues. Germline V gene lookup returns CDR1 SNHLY and CDR2 FYNNEI. V lost 4 bases and J lost 0, with 10 bases in between. CDR3 DNA: TGTGCCAGCAGTGTTGTACAGGGTAGCAATCAGCCCCAGCATTTT. It codes for CASSVVQGSNQPQHF.

V usage is TRBV11-1 and J usage is TRBJ2-3; D may be TRBD2 (6 bases). The germline gives CDR1 SGHAT, CDR2 FQDESV (reference sequence). Trimming pared 3 bases from V and 0 bases from J, leaving 10 bases between. The CDR3 loop spans 15 amino acids. The CDR3 DNA follows: TGTGCCAGCAGCTTGAATAGCGGCAGCACAGATACGCAGTATTTT. Residues: CASSLNSGSTDTQYF.

The CDR3 nucleotides read TGCGCCAGCAGCTTGGCCTCCGGGACAGGGGATGGAAACACCATATATTTT. Translated, it gives CASSLASGTGDGNTIYF. This chain joins TRBV5-1 and TRBJ1-3; 10 bases are a match to TRBD1. Germline values: CDR1 SGHRS, CDR2 YFSETQ. J gave up 3 bases and V 0 bases, and 6 bases lay outside the gene matches. The CDR3 length is 17 residues.

V and J are TRBV19 and TRBJ1-1; TRBD1 matches 10 bases. The CDR3 length is 17 residues. CDR1 and CDR2 (germline): LNHDA, SQIVND (reference sequence). V gave up 5 bases and J gave up 5 bases; unmatched junction bases: 14. The CDR3 DNA reads TGTGCCAGTAGTCCGGGACAGGGGTTCCAAGGTCGGACTGAAGCTTTCTTT. Translated: CASSPGQGFQGRTEAFF.

This chain links TRBV7-2 with TRBJ1-6; 7 nucleotides line up with TRBD1. The germline CDR1 and CDR2 sequences are SGHTA and FQGNSA. This CDR3 comprises 16 residues. V trimming: 3 bases; J trimming: 6 bases; junction bases outside the gene matches: 8. This CDR3 reads CASSFLSGGTNSPLHF. DNA of the CDR3: TGTGCCAGCAGCTTTTTATCAGGGGGAACTAATTCACCCCTCCACTTT.

The chain is built from TRBV5-6 and TRBJ2-3; perhaps TRBD2 as D (5 bases). Germline V gene sequence: CDR1 SGHDT, CDR2 YYEEEE. The CDR3 is made up of 15 amino acids. Trimming removed 1 base at V and 2 bases at J, with 11 bases between. CDR3 in amino acids: CASSLPRGYTDTQYF. The CDR3 DNA follows: TGTGCCAGCAGCTTGCCTCGGGGTTACACAGATACGCAGTATTTT.

This chain connects TRBV11-2 to TRBJ2-6, with 7 bases fitting TRBD1. The ends lost 5 bases at V and 2 bases at J; junction bases unmatched: 3. This CDR3 region has 15 residues. Germline V gene sequence: CDR1 SGHAT, CDR2 FQNNGV. DNA for the CDR3: TGTGCCAGCAGCGACCAGGGGGCTGGGGCCAACGTCCTGACTTTC. Translation gives CASSDQGAGANVLTF. The variable domain in full, completed from reference TRBV11-2 and TRBJ2-6, reads EAGVAQSPRYKIIEKRQSVAFWCNPISGHATLYWYQQILGQGPKLLIQFQNNGVVDDSQLPKDRFSAERLKGVDSTLKIQPAKLEDSAVYLCASSDQGAGANVLTFGAGSRLTVL.

The rearrangement uses TRBV10-1 and TRBJ1-1; 9 nucleotides match TRBD1. V dropped 10 bases and J dropped 4; count of bases not matched to a gene: 7. Germline CDR1 is WNHNN and CDR2 is SYGVQD (reference sequence). The CDR3 has 13 amino acids. CDR3 DNA: TGCGCCACCGGGACAGGGTGGGGCACTGAAGCTTTCTTT. Encoded protein: CATGTGWGTEAFF.

The chain combines TRBV27 with TRBJ1-5, with TRBD1 as a possible D gene (6 bases). CDR3 length equals 15 residues. The germline CDR1 and CDR2 sequences are MNHEY and SMNVEV (reference sequence). Trimming removed 2 bases at V and 2 bases at J, with 10 bases between. CDR3 sequence (DNA): TGTGCCAGCAGTTTAAGTCCAGGGGGCAATCAGCCCCAGCATTTT. Protein sequence: CASSLSPGGNQPQHF.

This clone occurred once. Here the CDR3 reads CASSWDRGHGSPLHF. The CDR3 nucleotides read TGTGCCAGCAGTTGGGACAGGGGGCATGGTTCACCCCTCCACTTT. The genes are TRBV6-5 and TRBJ1-6; 12 bases fit TRBD1. The germline V gene has CDR1 MNHEY and CDR2 SVGAGI. The CDR3 sequence is 15 residues long. J gave up 9 bases and V 4 bases, and 4 bases lay outside the gene matches.

The chain links TRBV7-8 to TRBJ1-5; no clear D gene. Germline-derived CDR1 and CDR2 are SGHVS and FQNEAQ. V dropped 3 bases and J dropped 7 bases, with 10 bases sitting between them. The length of the CDR3 is 13 residues. CDR3 nucleotides: TGTGCCAGCAGCTTTGGAGCCGGACAGCCCCAGCATTTT. As protein: CASSFGAGQPQHF.